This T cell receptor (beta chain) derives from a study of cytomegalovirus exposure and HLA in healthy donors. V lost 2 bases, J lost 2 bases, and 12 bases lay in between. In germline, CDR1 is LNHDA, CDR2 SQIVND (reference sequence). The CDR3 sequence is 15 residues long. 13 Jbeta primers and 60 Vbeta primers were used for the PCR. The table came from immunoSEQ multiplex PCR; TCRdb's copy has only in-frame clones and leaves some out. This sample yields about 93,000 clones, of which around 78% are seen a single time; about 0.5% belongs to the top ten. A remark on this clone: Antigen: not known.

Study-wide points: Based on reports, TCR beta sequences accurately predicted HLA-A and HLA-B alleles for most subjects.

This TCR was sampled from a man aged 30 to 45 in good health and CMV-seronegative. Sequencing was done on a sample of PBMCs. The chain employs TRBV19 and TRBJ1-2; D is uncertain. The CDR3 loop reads CASSIWGAGNYGYTF. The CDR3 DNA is TGTGCCAGTAGTATATGGGGAGCGGGGAACTATGGCTACACCTTC.